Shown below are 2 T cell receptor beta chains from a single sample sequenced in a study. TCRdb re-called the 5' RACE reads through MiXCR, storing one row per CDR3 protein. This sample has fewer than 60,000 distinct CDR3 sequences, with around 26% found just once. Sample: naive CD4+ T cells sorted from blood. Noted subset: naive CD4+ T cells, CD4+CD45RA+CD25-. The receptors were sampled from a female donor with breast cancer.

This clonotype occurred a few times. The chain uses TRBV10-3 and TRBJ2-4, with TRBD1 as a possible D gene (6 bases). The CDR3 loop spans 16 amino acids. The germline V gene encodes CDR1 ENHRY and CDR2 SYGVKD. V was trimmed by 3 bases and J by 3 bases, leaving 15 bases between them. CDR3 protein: CAISEGQGMVKNIQYF. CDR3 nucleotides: TGTGCCATCAGTGAAGGGCAGGGGATGGTCAAAAACATTCAGTACTTC.

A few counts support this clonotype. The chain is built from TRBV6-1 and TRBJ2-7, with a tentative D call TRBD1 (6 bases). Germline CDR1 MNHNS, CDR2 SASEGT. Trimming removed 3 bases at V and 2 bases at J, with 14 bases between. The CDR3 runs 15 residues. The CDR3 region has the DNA TGTGCCAGCAGTGAGGCGGCAGGGGTCCCCTACGAGCAGTACTTC. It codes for CASSEAAGVPYEQYF.